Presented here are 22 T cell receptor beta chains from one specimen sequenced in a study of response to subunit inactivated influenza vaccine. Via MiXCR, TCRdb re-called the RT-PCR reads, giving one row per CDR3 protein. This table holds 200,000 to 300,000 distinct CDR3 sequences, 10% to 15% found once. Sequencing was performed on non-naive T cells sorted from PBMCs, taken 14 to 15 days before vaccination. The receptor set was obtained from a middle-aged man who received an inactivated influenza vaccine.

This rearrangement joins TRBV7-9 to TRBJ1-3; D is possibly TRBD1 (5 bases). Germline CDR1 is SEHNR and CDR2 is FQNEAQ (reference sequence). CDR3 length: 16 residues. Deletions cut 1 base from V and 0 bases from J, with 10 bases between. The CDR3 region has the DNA TGTGCCAGCAGCTTAGTCTGGGGCTACTCTGGAAACACCATATATTTT. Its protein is CASSLVWGYSGNTIYF.

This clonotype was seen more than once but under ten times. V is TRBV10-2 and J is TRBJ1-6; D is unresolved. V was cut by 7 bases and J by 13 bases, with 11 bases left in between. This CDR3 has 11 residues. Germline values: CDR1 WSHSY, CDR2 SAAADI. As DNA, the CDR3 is TGCGCCAGCACGGCGGGTTCCCCCCTCCACTTT. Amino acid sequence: CASTAGSPLHF.

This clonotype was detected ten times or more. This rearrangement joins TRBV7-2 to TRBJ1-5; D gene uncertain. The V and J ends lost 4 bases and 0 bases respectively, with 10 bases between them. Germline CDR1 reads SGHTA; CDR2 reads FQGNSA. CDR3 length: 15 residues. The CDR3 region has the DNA TGTGCCAGCAGCTCTTTCGGGGTTAGCAATCAGCCCCAGCATTTT. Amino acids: CASSSFGVSNQPQHF.

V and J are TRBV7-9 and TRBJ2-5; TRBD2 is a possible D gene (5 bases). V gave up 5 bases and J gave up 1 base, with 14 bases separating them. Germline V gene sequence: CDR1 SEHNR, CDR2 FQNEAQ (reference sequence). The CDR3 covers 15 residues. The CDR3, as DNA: TGTGCCAGCAGCCCCCAAGGACTGCGCCAAGAGACCCAGTACTTC. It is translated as CASSPQGLRQETQYF.

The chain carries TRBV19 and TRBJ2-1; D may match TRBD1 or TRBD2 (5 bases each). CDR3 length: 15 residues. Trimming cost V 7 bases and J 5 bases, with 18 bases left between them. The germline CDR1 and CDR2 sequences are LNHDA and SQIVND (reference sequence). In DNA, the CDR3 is TGTGCCAGTAAGATCGGGGAGCGGACAAACAATGAGCAGTTCTTC. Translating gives CASKIGERTNNEQFF.

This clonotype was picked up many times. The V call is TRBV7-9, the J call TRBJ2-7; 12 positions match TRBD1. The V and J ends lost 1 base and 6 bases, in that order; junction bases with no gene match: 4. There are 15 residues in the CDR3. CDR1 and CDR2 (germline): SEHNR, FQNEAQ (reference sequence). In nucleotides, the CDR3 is TGTGCCAGCAGCTTAGGGGACAGGGGGCTTCGCGAGCAGTACTTC. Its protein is CASSLGDRGLREQYF.

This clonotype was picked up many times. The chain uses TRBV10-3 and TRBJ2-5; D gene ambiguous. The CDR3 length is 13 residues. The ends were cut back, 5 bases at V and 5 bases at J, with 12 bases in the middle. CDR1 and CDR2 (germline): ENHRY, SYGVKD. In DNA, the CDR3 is TGTGCCATCAGTTATCGGACGGAGGAGACCCAGTACTTC. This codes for CAISYRTEETQYF.

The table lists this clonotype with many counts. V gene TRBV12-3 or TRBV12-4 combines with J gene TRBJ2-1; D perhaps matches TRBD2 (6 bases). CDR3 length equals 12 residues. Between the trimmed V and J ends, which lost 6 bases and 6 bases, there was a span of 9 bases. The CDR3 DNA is TGTGCCAGCAGCCATAGCGGCAATGAGCAGTTCTTC. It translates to CASSHSGNEQFF.

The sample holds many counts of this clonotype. This CDR3 is CASSKDGAYEQYF. The CDR3 DNA reads TGCGCCAGCAGCAAAGACGGAGCCTACGAGCAGTACTTC. This rearrangement joins TRBV5-1 to TRBJ2-7; D is undetermined. The CDR3 has 13 amino acids. V lost 4 bases and J 2 bases, leaving 10 bases between the germline ends. The germline V gene has CDR1 SGHRS and CDR2 YFSETQ.

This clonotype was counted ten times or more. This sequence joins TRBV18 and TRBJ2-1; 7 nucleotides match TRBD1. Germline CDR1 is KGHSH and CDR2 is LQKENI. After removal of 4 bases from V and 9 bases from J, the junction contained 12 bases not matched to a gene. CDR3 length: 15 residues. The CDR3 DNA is TGTGCCAGCTCACGTCTAACTGGGACAGACGCTGAGCAGTTCTTC. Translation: CASSRLTGTDAEQFF.

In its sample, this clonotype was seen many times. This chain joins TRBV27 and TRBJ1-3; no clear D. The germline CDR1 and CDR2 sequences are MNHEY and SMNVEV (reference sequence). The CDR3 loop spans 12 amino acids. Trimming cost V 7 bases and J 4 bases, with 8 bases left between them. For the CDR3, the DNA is TGTGCCAGCACCAAATCCGGAAACACCATATATTTT. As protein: CASTKSGNTIYF.

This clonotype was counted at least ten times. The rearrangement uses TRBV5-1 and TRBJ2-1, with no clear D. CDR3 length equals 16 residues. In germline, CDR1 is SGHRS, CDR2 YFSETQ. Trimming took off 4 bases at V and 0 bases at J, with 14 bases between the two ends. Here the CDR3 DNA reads TGCGCCAGCAGCCGCCAAGCGTTTAGCTCCTACAATGAGCAGTTCTTC. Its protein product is CASSRQAFSSYNEQFF.

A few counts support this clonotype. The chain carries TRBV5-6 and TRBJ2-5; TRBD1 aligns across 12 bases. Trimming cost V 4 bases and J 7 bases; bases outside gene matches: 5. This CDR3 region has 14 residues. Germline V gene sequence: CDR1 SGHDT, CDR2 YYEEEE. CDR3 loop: CASSLGQGASTQYF. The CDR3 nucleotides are TGTGCCAGCAGCCTGGGACAGGGGGCGTCGACCCAGTACTTC.

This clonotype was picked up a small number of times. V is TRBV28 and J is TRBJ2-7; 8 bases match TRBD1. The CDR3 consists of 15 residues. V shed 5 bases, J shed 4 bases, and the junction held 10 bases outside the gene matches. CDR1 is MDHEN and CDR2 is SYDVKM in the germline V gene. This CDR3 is CASSGAGRGLYEQYF. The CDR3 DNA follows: TGTGCCAGCAGTGGGGCCGGCAGGGGGCTTTACGAGCAGTACTTC.

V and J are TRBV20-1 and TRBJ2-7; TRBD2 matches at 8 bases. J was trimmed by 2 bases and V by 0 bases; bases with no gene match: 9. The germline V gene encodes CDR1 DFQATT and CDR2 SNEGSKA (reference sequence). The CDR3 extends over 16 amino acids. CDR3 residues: CSARDLGSSGTYEQYF. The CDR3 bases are TGCAGTGCTAGAGATCTCGGTAGTAGCGGGACCTACGAGCAGTACTTC.

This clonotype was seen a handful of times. CDR3 sequence (DNA): TGCAGTGCTAGACAGGGGTTTGCAGAGACCCAGTACTTC. As protein: CSARQGFAETQYF. The gene calls are TRBV20-1 and TRBJ2-5, with D perhaps matching TRBD1 (6 bases). Germline values: CDR1 DFQATT, CDR2 SNEGSKA (reference sequence). Trimming pared 2 bases from V and 4 bases from J, leaving 11 bases between. The CDR3 covers 13 residues.

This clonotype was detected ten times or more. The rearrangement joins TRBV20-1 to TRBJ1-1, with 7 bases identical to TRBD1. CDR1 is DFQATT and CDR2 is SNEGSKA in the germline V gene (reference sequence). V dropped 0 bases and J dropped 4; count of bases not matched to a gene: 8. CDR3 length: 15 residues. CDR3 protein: CSARDIEGASTEAFF. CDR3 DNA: TGCAGTGCTAGAGATATTGAGGGGGCGAGCACTGAAGCTTTCTTT.

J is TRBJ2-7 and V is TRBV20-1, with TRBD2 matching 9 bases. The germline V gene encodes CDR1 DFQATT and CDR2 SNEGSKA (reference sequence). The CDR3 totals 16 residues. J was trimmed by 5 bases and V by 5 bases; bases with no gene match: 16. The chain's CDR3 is CSAEILVAGGQDEQYF. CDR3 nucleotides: TGCAGTGCTGAAATTCTCGTGGCGGGAGGGCAAGACGAGCAGTACTTC.

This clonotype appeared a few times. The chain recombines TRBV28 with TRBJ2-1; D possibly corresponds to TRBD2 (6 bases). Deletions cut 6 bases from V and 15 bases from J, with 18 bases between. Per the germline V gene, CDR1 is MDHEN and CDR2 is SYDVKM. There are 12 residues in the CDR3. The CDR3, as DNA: TGTGCCAGCAGCTCCCGGGACTCCTGGTGGTTCTTC. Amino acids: CASSSRDSWWFF.

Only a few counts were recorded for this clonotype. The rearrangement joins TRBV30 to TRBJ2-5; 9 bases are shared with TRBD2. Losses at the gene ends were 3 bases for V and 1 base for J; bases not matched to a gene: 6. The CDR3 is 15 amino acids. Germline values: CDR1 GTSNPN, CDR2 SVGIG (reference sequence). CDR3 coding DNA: TGTGCCTGGAGCCCCAAAGCGGGAGGCCAAGAGACCCAGTACTTC. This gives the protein CAWSPKAGGQETQYF.

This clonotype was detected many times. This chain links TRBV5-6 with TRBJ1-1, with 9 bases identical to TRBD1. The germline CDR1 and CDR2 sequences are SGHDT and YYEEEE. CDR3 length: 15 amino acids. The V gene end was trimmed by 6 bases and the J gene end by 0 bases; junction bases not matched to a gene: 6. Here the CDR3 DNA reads TGTGCCAGCACCCGGGGACAGGGCCTGAACACTGAAGCTTTCTTT. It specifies CASTRGQGLNTEAFF.

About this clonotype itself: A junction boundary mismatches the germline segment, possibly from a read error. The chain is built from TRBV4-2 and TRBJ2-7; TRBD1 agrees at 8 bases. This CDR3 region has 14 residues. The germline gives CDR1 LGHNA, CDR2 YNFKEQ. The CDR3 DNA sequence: TGTGCCAGCAGCCAAGGGACAGGGCCAGATGAGCAGTCCTTC. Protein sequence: CASSQGTGPDEQSF.